The 23 T cell receptor beta chains presented below share a single source sample, sequenced in a study of graft-versus-host responses after intestinal transplantation. Processed graft tissue released its intraepithelial and lamina propria lymphocytes. Only in-frame clones appear in the TCRdb table, and some are missing; sequencing was by immunoSEQ multiplex PCR. The sample lists about 29,000 clones, 80% occurring once. Sequenced here: ileum tissue, sampled 98 days after intestinal transplantation. These receptor sequences come from a human patient who received an intestinal transplant, so some T cells may come from the graft donor.

The V gene is TRBV15, the J gene TRBJ1-6; D not certain. The CDR3 is made up of 14 amino acids. The V gene lost 4 bases and the J gene lost 7 bases, with 11 bases spanning the gap. Germline V gene sequence: CDR1 LNHNV, CDR2 YYDKDF (reference sequence). This CDR3 reads CATSNLLINSPLHF. Written as DNA, the CDR3 is TGTGCCACCAGCAATCTCCTAATAAATTCACCCCTCCACTTT.

The chain is built from TRBV21-1 and TRBJ2-7; the table's TRBD1 call for D was not verified on the DNA. TRBV21-1 is listed as a pseudogene. The CDR3 runs 19 residues. CDR3 protein: CASSKADRGLMSLSYEQYF. CDR3 bases: TGTGCCAGCAGCAAAGCGGACAGGGGGCTTATGAGTTTATCCTACGAGCAGTACTTC.

This clone was detected only once. The chain couples TRBV7-2 to TRBJ1-1; D perhaps matches TRBD1 (5 bases). The CDR3 extends over 15 amino acids. With 5 bases removed from V and 1 base from J, the gap between germline ends came to 14 bases. Germline-derived CDR1 and CDR2 are SGHTA and FQGNSA. The CDR3: CASSQGRGANTEAFF. The CDR3 coding sequence is TGTGCCAGCAGCCAAGGACGGGGCGCGAACACTGAAGCTTTCTTT.

The genes are TRBV2 and TRBJ2-5, with 8 bases that match TRBD1. J was trimmed by 2 bases and V by 1 base; bases with no gene match: 12. In germline, CDR1 is SNHLY, CDR2 FYNNEI. The CDR3 spans 18 residues. CDR3: CASSEVATGGTVQETQYF. In DNA, the CDR3 is TGTGCCAGCAGTGAAGTCGCCACAGGGGGGACAGTGCAAGAGACCCAGTACTTC.

The chain's CDR3 is CASSRGGTDTQYF. Here the CDR3 DNA reads TGTGCCAGCTCACGAGGGGGCACAGATACGCAGTATTTT. The genes are TRBV18 and TRBJ2-3, with D tentatively TRBD1 or TRBD2 (5 bases each). The CDR3 is 13 amino acids. The germline V gene has CDR1 KGHSH and CDR2 LQKENI. V lost 4 bases to trimming and J lost 1 base, with 6 bases between them.

This chain's CDR3 is CASSGEPTQYF. CDR3 nucleotide sequence: TGTGCCAGCAGTGGGGAACCTACGCAGTATTTT. J is TRBJ2-3 and V is TRBV2; D is uncertain. With 4 bases removed from V and 8 bases from J, the gap between germline ends came to 7 bases. The V gene's germline CDR1 is SNHLY and CDR2 FYNNEI. This CDR3 contains 11 residues.

The rearrangement links TRBV7-6 to TRBJ2-1; maybe TRBD2 (7 bases). The V end was cut by 5 bases, the J end by 2 bases, with 13 bases between. The CDR3 extends over 15 amino acids. In germline, CDR1 is SGHVS, CDR2 FNYEAQ. DNA of the CDR3: TGTGCCAGCAGCCGGGGGGCCCCCCCCTACAATGAGCAGTTCTTC. It codes for CASSRGAPPYNEQFF.

This clone was recorded a few times. DNA for the CDR3: TGTGCCAGCAGCTTACGCAGGGTAACCTACGAGCAGTACTTC. The encoded protein is CASSLRRVTYEQYF. The chain couples TRBV7-8 to TRBJ2-7, with a tentative D call TRBD1 (5 bases). The CDR3 is made up of 14 amino acids. V shed 2 bases and J shed 2 bases, with 10 bases lying between them. Germline-derived CDR1 and CDR2 are SGHVS and FQNEAQ.

The J gene is TRBJ1-6, the V gene TRBV14, with TRBD1 as a possible D gene (5 bases). Per the germline V gene, CDR1 is SGHDN and CDR2 is FVKESK. Trimming pared 0 bases from V and 10 bases from J, leaving 10 bases between. The CDR3 consists of 14 residues. For the CDR3, the DNA is TGTGCCAGCAGCCAAGATCTGGGGGTGTCACCCCTCCACTTT. Protein: CASSQDLGVSPLHF. Complete variable domain (other parts from reference TRBV14 and TRBJ1-6): EAGVTQFPSHSVIEKGQTVTLRCDPISGHDNLYWYRRVMGKEIKFLLHFVKESKQDESGMPNNRFLAERTGGTYSTLKVQPAELEDSGVYFCASSQDLGVSPLHFGNGTRLTVT.

The genes are TRBV7-6 and TRBJ2-5, with D possibly being TRBD1 (6 bases). CDR3 length equals 14 residues. V was cut by 4 bases and J by 5 bases, with 14 bases left in between. CDR1 SGHVS and CDR2 FNYEAQ come from the germline V gene. The CDR3, as DNA: TGTGCCAGCAGCTCATACAGGGTACTGGAGACCCAGTACTTC. This sequence encodes CASSSYRVLETQYF.

There are a few counts of this clone. The chain couples TRBV7-2 to TRBJ1-2; 9 nucleotides line up with TRBD1. The V gene end was trimmed by 3 bases and the J gene end by 8 bases; junction bases not matched to a gene: 13. The CDR3 is 16 amino acids. Per germline, CDR1 SGHTA and CDR2 FQGNSA. The CDR3, as DNA: TGTGCCAGCAGCTTGAGCCTAACCGGGACAGGGATAGGCTACACCTTC. Residues: CASSLSLTGTGIGYTF. Drawing the rest from reference TRBV7-2 and TRBJ1-2, the complete variable domain is GAGVSQSPSNKVTEKGKDVELRCDPISGHTALYWYRQSLGQGLEFLIYFQGNSAPDKSGLPSDRFSAERTGGSVSTLTIQRTQQEDSAVYLCASSLSLTGTGIGYTFGSGTRLTVV.

This chain joins TRBV19 and TRBJ1-1, with TRBD1 matching 8 bases. The CDR3 consists of 15 residues. V shed 2 bases and J 5 bases; nucleotides not matched to a gene: 7. Germline-derived CDR1 and CDR2 are LNHDA and SQIVND (reference sequence). CDR3 sequence (DNA): TGTGCCAGTAGTATACCCTCGACAGGGGTAACTGAAGCTTTCTTT. Protein: CASSIPSTGVTEAFF.

V usage is TRBV5-4 and J usage is TRBJ1-2; TRBD1 is a possible D gene (6 bases). CDR3 length equals 15 residues. V was clipped by 5 bases and J by 1 base, with 15 bases between them. The germline V gene has CDR1 SGHNT and CDR2 YYREEE (reference sequence). The CDR3 region has the DNA TGTGCCAGCAGTGTGCTGGGGGCCAATAACTATGGCTACACCTTC. It encodes CASSVLGANNYGYTF.

This chain links TRBV10-3 with TRBJ2-7; TRBD1 matches at 7 bases. V lost 9 bases to trimming and J lost 2 bases; unmatched junction nucleotides: 13. The CDR3 spans 15 residues. Germline CDR1 and CDR2: ENHRY and SYGVKD. The DNA of the CDR3 is TGTGCCATACAACTTAAACAGGGGTCTACCTACGAGCAGTACTTC. Translated, it gives CAIQLKQGSTYEQYF.

The CDR3 DNA sequence: TGCAGCGTTGAATGGGGCACAGGGGAGCTGTTTTTT. The encoded protein is CSVEWGTGELFF. The chain links TRBV29-1 to TRBJ2-2; D may be TRBD1 (5 bases). Germline V lookup: CDR1 SQVTM, CDR2 ANQGSEA. Trimming shortened V by 2 bases and J by 8 bases, and 9 bases separated the two germline ends. This CDR3 comprises 12 residues.

The gene calls are TRBV5-6 and TRBJ1-1, with D possibly TRBD1 on 6 matching bases. Germline V gene sequence: CDR1 SGHDT, CDR2 YYEEEE. The germline V and J ends were trimmed by 4 bases and 1 base, with 11 bases remaining between them. CDR3 length: 14 amino acids. The CDR3 DNA sequence: TGTGCCAGCAGCCGCTTGGACAGGAACACTGAAGCTTTCTTT. It specifies CASSRLDRNTEAFF.

The CDR3 loop is CASSLNTGGETQYF. The CDR3 region has the DNA TGTGCCAGCAGCTTAAACACCGGTGGCGAGACCCAGTACTTC. V usage is TRBV7-2 and J usage is TRBJ2-5; D is undetermined. Trimming pared 2 bases from V and 5 bases from J, leaving 12 bases between. Germline CDR1 SGHTA, CDR2 FQGNSA. CDR3 length: 14 residues.

Worth noting for this clone: Germline and junction disagree at one end, which may indicate a read error. The V call is TRBV7-8, the J call TRBJ1-2; D may be TRBD1 (5 bases). CDR1 and CDR2 from the germline V gene are SGHVS and FQNEAQ. The CDR3 totals 15 residues. CDR3 in DNA: TGTGCCAGCAGCTTAGATCTTGGGGACTCGAGGATGTCCCGTTTC. Residues: CASSLDLGDSRMSRF.

The table lists this clone with a few counts. The chain uses TRBV10-3 and TRBJ1-3; possibly TRBD1 for D (5 bases). The germline V and J ends were trimmed by 7 bases and 4 bases, with 8 bases remaining between them. Germline CDR1 reads ENHRY; CDR2 reads SYGVKD. This CDR3 is 12 amino acids long. This CDR3 reads CAIMGTGNTIYF. The CDR3 DNA reads TGTGCCATCATGGGGACGGGAAACACCATATATTTT.

V gene TRBV6-5 combines with J gene TRBJ2-3; D gene ambiguous. The CDR3 covers 13 residues. V was trimmed by 6 bases and J by 3 bases, leaving 10 bases between them. Germline CDR1 and CDR2: MNHEY and SVGAGI. CDR3 loop: CASSTPGTDTQYF. The CDR3 coding sequence is TGTGCCAGCAGCACCCCGGGTACAGATACGCAGTATTTT.

The rearrangement links TRBV28 to TRBJ1-5, with 7 bases that match TRBD1. V trimming: 6 bases; J trimming: 0 bases; junction bases outside the gene matches: 5. The CDR3 loop spans 15 amino acids. Germline V gene lookup returns CDR1 MDHEN and CDR2 SYDVKM. This chain's CDR3 is CASSSGQYSNQPQHF. CDR3 sequence (DNA): TGTGCCAGCAGCTCGGGACAGTATAGCAATCAGCCCCAGCATTTT.

The chain couples TRBV11-2 to TRBJ1-2; D unclear. CDR1 SGHAT and CDR2 FQNNGV come from the germline V gene. The CDR3 contains 12 residues. Trimming pared 0 bases from V and 5 bases from J, leaving 4 bases between. CDR3 nucleotide sequence: TGTGCCAGCAGCTTAGAGGGGTATGGCTACACCTTC. It specifies CASSLEGYGYTF.

This clone is a singleton in its sample. The chain is built from TRBV5-4 and TRBJ2-1, with D unclear. The V gene lost 9 bases and the J gene lost 6 bases, with 16 bases spanning the gap. This CDR3 comprises 13 residues. CDR1 and CDR2 from the germline V gene are SGHNT and YYREEE (reference sequence). CDR3 nucleotide sequence: TGTGCCACCAGGCCCCCCGTCATCAATGAGCAGTTCTTC. It translates to CATRPPVINEQFF.